One T cell receptor (beta chain) is described in this entry. The antigen remains unidentified. The data derive from a study of cytomegalovirus exposure and HLA in healthy donors. Study-level points and caveats: Most of the TCR beta V segments (in an earlier analysis) were productive either about 87% or about 30% of the time.

PCR employed 60 Vbeta and 13 Jbeta primers. Clones were read by immunoSEQ multiplex PCR, and TCRdb kept only the in-frame ones, dropping some. The repertoire holds tens of thousands of clones, with over 60% as singletons. Among the donors, all were healthy bone marrow donors. This CDR3 spans 14 amino acids. V lost 5 bases, J lost 1 base, and 9 bases lay in between. Germline-derived CDR1 and CDR2 are SEHNR and FQNEAQ (reference sequence). This chain links TRBV7-9 with TRBJ1-3; perhaps TRBD1 as D (5 bases). This sequence was found in a male donor in good health and CMV-seropositive. Sequencing was carried out using PBMCs. The CDR3 sequence: CASSLGGSGNTIYF. For the CDR3, the DNA is TGTGCCAGCAGCCTCGGGGGGTCTGGAAACACCATATATTTT.